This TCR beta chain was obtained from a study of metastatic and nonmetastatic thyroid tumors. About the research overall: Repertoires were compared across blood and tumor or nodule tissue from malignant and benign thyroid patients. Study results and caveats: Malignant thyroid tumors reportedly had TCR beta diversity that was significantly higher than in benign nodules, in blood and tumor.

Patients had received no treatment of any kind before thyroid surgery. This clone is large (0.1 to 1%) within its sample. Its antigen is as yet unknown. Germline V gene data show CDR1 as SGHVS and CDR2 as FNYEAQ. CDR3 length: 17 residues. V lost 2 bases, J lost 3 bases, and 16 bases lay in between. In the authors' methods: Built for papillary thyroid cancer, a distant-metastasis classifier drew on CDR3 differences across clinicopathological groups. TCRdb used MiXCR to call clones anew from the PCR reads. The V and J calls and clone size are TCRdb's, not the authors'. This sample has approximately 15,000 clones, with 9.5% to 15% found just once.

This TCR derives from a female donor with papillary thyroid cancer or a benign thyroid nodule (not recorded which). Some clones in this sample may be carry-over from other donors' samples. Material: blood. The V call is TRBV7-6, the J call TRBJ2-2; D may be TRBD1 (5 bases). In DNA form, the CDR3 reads TGTGCCAGCAGCTTAAGCCCTAAGGGGTATGACACCGGGGAGCTGTTTTTT. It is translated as CASSLSPKGYDTGELFF.